These T cell receptor beta chains were read from a single sample in a study of T cell responses to AZD1222 COVID-19 vaccine. Using immunoSEQ multiplex PCR, the repertoire was profiled, and TCRdb retains in-frame clones only, with some absent. This repertoire shows about 130,000 clones, approximately 85% found once; its top ten account for under 6%. The sample consisted of peripheral blood, taken 28 days after the second AZD1222 dose. Receptors originate from an adult who received the AZD1222 COVID-19 vaccine. Each CDR3 is given with its conserved first and last residue. The D gene is left open where the match is weak. Expanded clones get a size class; other rows say once, few or many, or leave the size out.

- | TRBJ1-1 | TRBV29-1 | - | CSVVYTEAFF | TGCAGCGTTGTCTACACTGAAGCTTTCTTT
- | TRBJ1-4 | TRBV5-4 | - | CASSRVTGRTNEKLFF | TGTGCCAGCAGCCGGGTCACGGGACGGACTAATGAAAAACTGTTTTTT
- | TRBJ2-2 | TRBV5-4 | TRBD1 | CASSSTGVGNTGELFF | TGTGCCAGCAGCTCCACAGGGGTCGGGAACACCGGGGAGCTGTTTTTT
few | TRBJ2-5 | TRBV6-2/TRBV6-3 | - | CASSYGTVETQYF | TGTGCCAGCAGTTACGGGACCGTAGAGACCCAGTACTTC
- | TRBJ2-2 | TRBV4-2 | - | CASSQARGGLAGELFF | TGTGCCAGCAGCCAAGCCAGGGGGGGGTTGGCCGGGGAGCTGTTTTTT
- | TRBJ2-7 | TRBV5-5 | TRBD1 | CASSSGTGISYEQYF | TGTGCCAGCAGCTCAGGGACAGGAATATCCTACGAGCAGTACTTC
- | TRBJ1-2 | TRBV11-2 | TRBD1 | CASSSRGRGFSGYTF | TGTGCCAGCAGCTCCAGGGGGCGGGGGTTTAGTGGCTACACCTTC
- | TRBJ1-6 | TRBV5-4 | - | CASSLEGGRYSPLHF | TGTGCCAGCAGCTTGGAGGGGGGGAGATATTCACCCCTCCACTTT
- | TRBJ2-7 | TRBV19 | - | CASSMQGYDSYEQYF | TGTGCCAGTAGTATGCAGGGCTACGACTCCTACGAGCAGTACTTC
once | TRBJ2-7 | TRBV28 | - | CASSFYSYEQYF | TGTGCCAGCAGTTTCTACAGCTACGAGCAGTACTTC
- | TRBJ1-5 | TRBV7-2 | TRBD1 | CASSGDRGHQPQHF | TGTGCCAGCAGCGGTGACAGGGGGCATCAGCCCCAGCATTTT
- | TRBJ2-3 | TRBV5-4 | TRBD1 | CASIEQGAVADTQYF | TGTGCCAGCATAGAACAGGGGGCGGTCGCAGATACGCAGTATTTT
once | TRBJ1-4 | TRBV27 | - | CASSLGGGNEKLFF | TGTGCCAGCAGTCTGGGGGGGGGAAATGAAAAACTGTTTTTT
- | TRBJ1-1 | TRBV9 | - | CASSDTSSEAFF | TGTGCCAGCAGCGACACCAGTTCTGAAGCTTTCTTT
once | TRBJ1-5 | TRBV19 | - | CASNTWGSNQPQHF | TGTGCCAGTAACACATGGGGAAGCAATCAGCCCCAGCATTTT
- | TRBJ1-1 | TRBV7-9 | TRBD1 | CASSLGQGKDTEAFF | TGTGCCAGCAGCTTAGGACAGGGCAAGGACACTGAAGCTTTCTTT
- | TRBJ2-7 | TRBV7-8 | TRBD2 | CASSLAELLLAGDTYEQYF | TGTGCCAGCAGCTTAGCGGAGCTATTACTAGCGGGAGATACCTACGAGCAGTACTTC
once | TRBJ1-5 | TRBV7-9 | TRBD1 | CASSFAQGAQNQPQHF | TGTGCCAGCAGCTTCGCACAGGGGGCGCAGAATCAGCCCCAGCATTTT
- | TRBJ1-1 | TRBV7-2 | TRBD1 | CASSLKMTGTGEAFF | TGTGCCAGCAGCTTAAAAATGACCGGGACAGGGGAAGCTTTCTTT
- | TRBJ1-4 | TRBV6-5 | - | CASSRGARNEKLFF | TGTGCCAGCAGCCGGGGGGCTAGAAATGAAAAACTGTTTTTT
once | TRBJ1-1 | TRBV4-1 | - | CASSRPTGTEAFF | TGCGCCAGCAGCCGCCCTACTGGGACTGAAGCTTTCTTT
- | TRBJ1-2 | TRBV5-1 | - | CASSLEGVDTNYGYTF | TGCGCCAGCAGCTTGGAAGGGGTAGATACTAACTATGGCTACACCTTC
- | TRBJ1-3 | TRBV7-9 | - | CASSENSGNTIYF | TGTGCCAGCAGCGAGAACTCTGGAAACACCATATATTTT
- | TRBJ2-1 | TRBV7-2 | TRBD1 | CASSWRGQGARNEQFF | TGTGCCAGCAGCTGGAGAGGACAGGGGGCGAGGAATGAGCAGTTCTTC
- | TRBJ1-5 | TRBV6-5 | TRBD1 | CASSYSGQGANQPQHF | TGTGCCAGCAGTTACTCGGGACAGGGGGCCAATCAGCCCCAGCATTTT
- | TRBJ1-2 | TRBV14 | - | CASSQARSIYGYTF | TGTGCCAGCAGCCAAGCTCGGTCTATCTATGGCTACACCTTC
- | TRBJ2-1 | TRBV5-1 | TRBD2 | CASSTSGGLNEQFF | TGCGCCAGCAGCACTAGCGGGGGGCTCAATGAGCAGTTCTTC
- | TRBJ1-1 | TRBV6-6 | - | CASSPYSQPPVRTEAFF | TGTGCCAGCAGTCCCTACTCCCAACCGCCAGTTCGCACTGAAGCTTTCTTT
- | TRBJ2-5 | TRBV19 | - | CASSILGSTYETQYF | TGTGCCAGTAGTATTTTAGGGTCGACCTATGAGACCCAGTACTTC
- | TRBJ1-2 | TRBV25-1 | - | CASSRQGSGYTF | TGTGCCAGCAGTCGCCAGGGGAGCGGCTACACCTTC
- | TRBJ1-3 | TRBV30 | - | CAWRDTRRDSGSGNTIYF | TGTGCCTGGAGGGACACACGAAGGGACTCCGGCTCTGGAAACACCATATATTTT
- | TRBJ2-5 | TRBV5-1 | TRBD2 | CASSSQPSGSSGETQYF | TGCGCCAGCAGCTCCCAGCCGAGCGGGAGTTCTGGGGAGACCCAGTACTTC
- | TRBJ2-2 | TRBV6-5 | - | CASRRGYKNTGELFF | TGTGCCAGCAGGAGGGGGTACAAGAACACCGGGGAGCTGTTTTTT
- | TRBJ2-7 | TRBV18 | - | CASSNPSTSPYEQYF | TGTGCCAGCTCAAACCCCAGCACATCTCCCTACGAGCAGTACTTC
- | TRBJ2-7 | TRBV4-2 | - | CASSPSGGDSYEQYF | TGTGCCAGCAGCCCCTCGGGCGGGGACTCCTACGAGCAGTACTTC
once | TRBJ1-3 | TRBV23-1 | - | CASSCREGKGNTIYF | TGCGCCAGCAGTTGCAGGGAAGGGAAGGGGAACACCATATATTTT
- | TRBJ2-7 | TRBV5-4 | TRBD2 | CASRETSGSTYEQYF | TGTGCCAGCAGAGAGACTAGCGGGAGTACGTACGAGCAGTACTTC
- | TRBJ1-2 | TRBV27 | TRBD1 | CASSSLGQPNYGYTF | TGTGCCAGCAGTTCGTTGGGACAGCCTAACTATGGCTACACCTTC
- | TRBJ2-3 | TRBV7-2 | TRBD2 | CASSQYLAGGDTQYF | TGTGCCAGCAGCCAATACCTAGCGGGGGGGGATACGCAGTATTTT
- | TRBJ2-7 | TRBV27 | TRBD2 | CASSRPSSGSYEQYF | TGTGCCAGCAGTAGACCTTCTAGCGGATCCTACGAGCAGTACTTC
once | TRBJ2-7 | TRBV28 | TRBD1 | CASRRRDSHSYEQYF | TGTGCCAGCAGACGTCGGGACAGTCATTCCTACGAGCAGTACTTC
few | TRBJ1-1 | TRBV12-3/TRBV12-4 | - | CASTWGTTEAFF | TGTGCCAGCACCTGGGGGACCACTGAAGCTTTCTTT
- | TRBJ2-1 | TRBV4-2 | - | CASSQRTPPYYNEQFF | TGTGCCAGCAGCCAAAGGACTCCCCCCTACTACAATGAGCAGTTCTTC
- | TRBJ1-2 | TRBV12-3/TRBV12-4 | TRBD1 | CASSPTGSTGYTF | TGTGCCAGCAGCCCGACAGGGTCAACTGGCTACACCTTC
- | TRBJ1-1 | TRBV7-3 | TRBD1 | CASSLTGTGSEAFF | TGTGCCAGCAGCTTAACCGGGACAGGGAGTGAAGCTTTCTTT
once | TRBJ1-1 | TRBV7-3 | - | CASSSGQNTEAFF | TGTGCCAGCAGCTCTGGACAGAACACTGAAGCTTTCTTT
- | TRBJ1-1 | TRBV6-6 | - | CASSYQGKTEAFF | TGTGCCAGCAGTTACCAGGGGAAGACTGAAGCTTTCTTT
- | TRBJ1-1 | TRBV18 | TRBD1 | CASSPGQENTEAFF | TGTGCCAGCTCACCAGGACAGGAGAACACTGAAGCTTTCTTT
- | TRBJ2-1 | TRBV9 | TRBD2 | CASSVDGGRRDEQFF | TGTGCCAGCAGCGTAGATGGCGGGAGGAGGGATGAGCAGTTCTTC
- | TRBJ1-1 | TRBV5-6 | - | CASSLVQGGTAFF | TGTGCCAGCAGCTTGGTACAGGGAGGTACGGCTTTCTTT
- | TRBJ1-2 | TRBV7-8 | - | CASSWTANYGYTF | TGTGCCAGCAGCTGGACAGCTAACTATGGCTACACCTTC
- | TRBJ1-1 | TRBV3-1/TRBV3-2 | - | CASSQDRDTEAFF | TGTGCCAGCAGCCAAGACAGGGACACTGAAGCTTTCTTT
- | TRBJ1-5 | TRBV7-2 | - | CASSLVGPNQPQHF | TGTGCCAGCAGCTTAGTGGGACCCAATCAGCCCCAGCATTTT
- | TRBJ2-3 | TRBV9 | - | CASSSPRQDSSTDTQYF | TGTGCCAGCAGCTCCCCTCGACAGGACTCTAGCACAGATACGCAGTATTTT